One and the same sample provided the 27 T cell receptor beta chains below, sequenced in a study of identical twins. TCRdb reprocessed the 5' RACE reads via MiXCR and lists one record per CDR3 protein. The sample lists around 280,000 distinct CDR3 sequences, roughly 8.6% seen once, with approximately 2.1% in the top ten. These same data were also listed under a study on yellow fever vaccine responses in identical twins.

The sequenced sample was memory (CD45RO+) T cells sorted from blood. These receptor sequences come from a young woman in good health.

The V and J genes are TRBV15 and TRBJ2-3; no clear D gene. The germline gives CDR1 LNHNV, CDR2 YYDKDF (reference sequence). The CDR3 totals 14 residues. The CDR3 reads CAASKGRDPDTQYF. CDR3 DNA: TGTGCAGCCAGCAAAGGAAGAGACCCAGATACGCAGTATTTT.

CDR3 sequence: CSARSGGATEAFF. As DNA, the CDR3 is TGCAGTGCTAGGTCCGGAGGGGCCACTGAAGCTTTCTTT. The rearrangement links TRBV20-1 to TRBJ1-1; D might be TRBD1 (5 bases). Trimming cost V 3 bases and J 4 bases, with 12 bases left between them. CDR1 is DFQATT and CDR2 is SNEGSKA in the germline V gene (reference sequence). This CDR3 is 13 amino acids long.

DNA of the CDR3: TGTGCCTCCACCAACCAAGGACTAGCGCAAGCGAACACCGGGGAGCTGTTTTTT. It encodes CASTNQGLAQANTGELFF. This sequence joins TRBV7-4 and TRBJ2-2; 9 positions match TRBD2. CDR3 size: 18 residues. With 11 bases clipped from V and 0 bases from J, the junction kept 16 bases outside the gene matches. CDR1 is SGHVT and CDR2 is SQSDAQ in the germline V gene.

CDR3 loop: CASSQADRGYEQYF. CDR3 DNA sequence: TGTGCCAGCAGCCAGGCAGACAGGGGGTACGAGCAGTACTTC. The V and J genes are TRBV3-1 and TRBJ2-7; 9 bases fit TRBD1. The CDR3 totals 14 residues. V dropped 3 bases and J dropped 4; count of bases not matched to a gene: 4. Germline CDR1 is LGHDT and CDR2 is YNNKEL (reference sequence).

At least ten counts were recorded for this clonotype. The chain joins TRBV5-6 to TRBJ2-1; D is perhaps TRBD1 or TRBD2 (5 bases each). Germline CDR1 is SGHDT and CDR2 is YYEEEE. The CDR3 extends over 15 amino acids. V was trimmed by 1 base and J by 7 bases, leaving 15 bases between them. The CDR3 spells CASSLTVWGSNEQFF. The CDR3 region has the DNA TGTGCCAGCAGCTTGACGGTCTGGGGGTCGAATGAGCAGTTCTTC.

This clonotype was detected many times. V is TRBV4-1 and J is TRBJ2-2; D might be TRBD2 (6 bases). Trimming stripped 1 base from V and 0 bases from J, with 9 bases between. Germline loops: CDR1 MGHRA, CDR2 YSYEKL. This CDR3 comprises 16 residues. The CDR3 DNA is TGCGCCAGCAGCCAAGCCCAGCGGGCGAACACCGGGGAGCTGTTTTTT. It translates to CASSQAQRANTGELFF.

In DNA, the CDR3 is TGTGCCAGCAGCCTAAGGGTGGGGGGGGCCAATGAGCAGTTCTTC. Protein sequence: CASSLRVGGANEQFF. The gene calls are TRBV11-2 and TRBJ2-1, with D possibly TRBD2 on 7 matching bases. CDR1 is SGHAT and CDR2 is FQNNGV in the germline V gene. The V and J ends lost 5 bases and 6 bases respectively, with 17 bases between them. CDR3 length: 15 residues.

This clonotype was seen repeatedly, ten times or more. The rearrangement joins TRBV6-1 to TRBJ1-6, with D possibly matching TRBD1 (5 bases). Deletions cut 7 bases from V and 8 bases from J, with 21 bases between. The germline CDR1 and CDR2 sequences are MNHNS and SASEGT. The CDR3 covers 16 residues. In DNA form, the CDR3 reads TGTGCCAGCAAAACCCTGTTCAGGGTCTCGGATTCACCCCTCCACTTT. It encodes CASKTLFRVSDSPLHF.

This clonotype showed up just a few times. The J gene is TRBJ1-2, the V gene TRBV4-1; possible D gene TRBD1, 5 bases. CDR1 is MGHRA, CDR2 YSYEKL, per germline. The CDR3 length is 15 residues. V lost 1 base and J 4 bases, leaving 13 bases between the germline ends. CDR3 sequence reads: CASSQVLRDSYGYTF. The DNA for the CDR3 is TGCGCCAGCAGCCAAGTACTACGGGACTCCTATGGCTACACCTTC.

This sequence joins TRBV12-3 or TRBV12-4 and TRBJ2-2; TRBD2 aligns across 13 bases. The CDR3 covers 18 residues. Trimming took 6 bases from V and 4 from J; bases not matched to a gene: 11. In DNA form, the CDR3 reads TGTGCCAGCAGCCCAGGACTAGCGGGGGCCCCGGCCACCGGGGAGCTGTTTTTT. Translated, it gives CASSPGLAGAPATGELFF.

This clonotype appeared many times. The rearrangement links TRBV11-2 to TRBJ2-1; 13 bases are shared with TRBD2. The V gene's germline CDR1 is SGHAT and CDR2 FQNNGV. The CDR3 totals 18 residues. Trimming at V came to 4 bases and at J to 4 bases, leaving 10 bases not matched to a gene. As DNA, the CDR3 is TGTGCCAGCAGCTCCGGACTAGCGGGAGTAGAGGGTTACAATGAGCAGTTCTTC. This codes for CASSSGLAGVEGYNEQFF.

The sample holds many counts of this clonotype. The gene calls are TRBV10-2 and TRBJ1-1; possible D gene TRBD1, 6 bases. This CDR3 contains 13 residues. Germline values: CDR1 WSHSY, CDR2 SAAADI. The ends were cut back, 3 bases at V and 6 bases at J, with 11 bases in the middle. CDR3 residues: CASSDARQAEAFF. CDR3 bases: TGCGCCAGCAGTGATGCGCGACAGGCTGAAGCTTTCTTT.

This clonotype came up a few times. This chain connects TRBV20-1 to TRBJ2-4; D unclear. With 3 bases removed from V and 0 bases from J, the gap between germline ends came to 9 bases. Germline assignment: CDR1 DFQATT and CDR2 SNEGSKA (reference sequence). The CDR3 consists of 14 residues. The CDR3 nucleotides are TGCAGTGCTAGCGTGCCTCTAGCCAAAAACATTCAGTACTTC. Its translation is CSASVPLAKNIQYF.

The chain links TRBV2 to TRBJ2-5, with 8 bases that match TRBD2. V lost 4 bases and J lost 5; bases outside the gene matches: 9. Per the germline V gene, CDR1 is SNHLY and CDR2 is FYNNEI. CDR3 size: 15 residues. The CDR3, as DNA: TGTGCCAGCAGTGGGCCTAGCGGGTTCCCGGAGACCCAGTACTTC. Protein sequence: CASSGPSGFPETQYF.

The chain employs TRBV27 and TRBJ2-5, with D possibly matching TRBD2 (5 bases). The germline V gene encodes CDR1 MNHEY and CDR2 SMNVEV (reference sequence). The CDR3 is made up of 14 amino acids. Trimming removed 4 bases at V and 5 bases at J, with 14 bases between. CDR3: CASSSIVRGETQYF. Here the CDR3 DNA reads TGTGCCAGCAGTTCCATTGTCCGAGGGGAGACCCAGTACTTC.

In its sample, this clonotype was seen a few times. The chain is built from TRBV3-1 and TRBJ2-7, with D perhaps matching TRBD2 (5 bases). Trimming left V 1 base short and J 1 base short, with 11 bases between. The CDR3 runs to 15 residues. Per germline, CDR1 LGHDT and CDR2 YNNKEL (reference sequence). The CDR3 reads CASSQGQRLSYEQYV. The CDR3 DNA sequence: TGTGCCAGCAGCCAAGGGCAGCGGCTATCCTACGAGCAGTACGTC.

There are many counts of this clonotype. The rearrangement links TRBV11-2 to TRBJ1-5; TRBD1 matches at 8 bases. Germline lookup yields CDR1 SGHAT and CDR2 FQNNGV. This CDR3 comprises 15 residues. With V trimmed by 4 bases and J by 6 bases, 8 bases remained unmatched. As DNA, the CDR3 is TGTGCCAGCAGCTCCGGACAGGGAGTGGGTCAGCCCCAGCATTTT. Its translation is CASSSGQGVGQPQHF.

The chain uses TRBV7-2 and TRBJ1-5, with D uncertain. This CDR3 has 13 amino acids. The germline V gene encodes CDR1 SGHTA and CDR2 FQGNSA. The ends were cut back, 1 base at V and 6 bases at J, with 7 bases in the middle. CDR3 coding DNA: TGTGCCAGCAGCTTAGAGAGTCGTCAGCCCCAGCATTTT. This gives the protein CASSLESRQPQHF.

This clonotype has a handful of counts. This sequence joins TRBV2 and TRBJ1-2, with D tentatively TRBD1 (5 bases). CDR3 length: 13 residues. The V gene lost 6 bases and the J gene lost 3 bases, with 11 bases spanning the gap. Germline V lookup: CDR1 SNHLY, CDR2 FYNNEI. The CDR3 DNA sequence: TGTGCCAGCAGCGCCTCACAGGACTATGGCTACACCTTC. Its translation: CASSASQDYGYTF.

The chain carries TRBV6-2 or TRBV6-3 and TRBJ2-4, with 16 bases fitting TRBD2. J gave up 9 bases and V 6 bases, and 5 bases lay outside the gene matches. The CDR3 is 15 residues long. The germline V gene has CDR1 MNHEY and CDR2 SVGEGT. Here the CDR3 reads CASRGTSGGAFIQYF. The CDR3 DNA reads TGTGCCAGCAGGGGGACTAGCGGGGGGGCCTTCATTCAGTACTTC.

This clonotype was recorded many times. The CDR3 DNA sequence: TGTGCCAGCACCGTGTGGACAGACGGGCGGTACGAGCAGTACTTC. Residues: CASTVWTDGRYEQYF. This chain links TRBV2 with TRBJ2-7, with a possible D match to TRBD1 (6 bases). Germline CDR1 and CDR2: SNHLY and FYNNEI. The CDR3 runs 15 residues. Trimming took 7 bases from V and 4 from J, leaving 20 bases between them.

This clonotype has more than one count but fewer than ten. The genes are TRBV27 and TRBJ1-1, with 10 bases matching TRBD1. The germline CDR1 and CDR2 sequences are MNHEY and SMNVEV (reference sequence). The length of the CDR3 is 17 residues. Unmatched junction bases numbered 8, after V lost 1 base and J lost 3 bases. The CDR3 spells CASSLLGQGITDTEAFF. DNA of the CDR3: TGTGCCAGCAGTTTATTGGGACAGGGGATTACGGACACTGAAGCTTTCTTT.

This CDR3 is CSASHTSGGANEQFF. The CDR3 DNA is TGCAGTGCTAGTCACACTAGCGGGGGGGCCAATGAGCAGTTCTTC. The rearrangement joins TRBV20-1 to TRBJ2-1; TRBD2 matches at 13 bases. CDR3 length: 15 residues. The germline gives CDR1 DFQATT, CDR2 SNEGSKA (reference sequence). V lost 3 bases, J lost 6 bases, and 5 bases stayed unmatched.

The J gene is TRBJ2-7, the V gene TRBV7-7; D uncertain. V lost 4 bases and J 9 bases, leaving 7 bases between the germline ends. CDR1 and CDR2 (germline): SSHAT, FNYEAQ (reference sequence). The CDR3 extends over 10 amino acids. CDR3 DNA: TGTGCCAGCAGCTCCTTCCCGCAGTACTTC. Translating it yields CASSSFPQYF.

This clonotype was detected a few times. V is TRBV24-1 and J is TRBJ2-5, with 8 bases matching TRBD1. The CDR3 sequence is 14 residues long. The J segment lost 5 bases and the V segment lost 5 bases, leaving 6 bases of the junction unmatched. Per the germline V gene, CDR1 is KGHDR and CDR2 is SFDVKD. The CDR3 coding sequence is TGTGCCACCAGTGTTCAGGGGGCTCCGGAGACCCAGTACTTC. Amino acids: CATSVQGAPETQYF.

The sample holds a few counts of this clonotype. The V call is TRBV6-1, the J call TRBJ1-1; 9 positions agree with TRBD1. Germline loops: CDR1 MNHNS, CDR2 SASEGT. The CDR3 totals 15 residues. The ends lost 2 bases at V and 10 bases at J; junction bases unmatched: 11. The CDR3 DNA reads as TGTGCCAGCAGTGAATCGGGGACAGGGTCATCGTCAGCTTTCTTT. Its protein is CASSESGTGSSSAFF.

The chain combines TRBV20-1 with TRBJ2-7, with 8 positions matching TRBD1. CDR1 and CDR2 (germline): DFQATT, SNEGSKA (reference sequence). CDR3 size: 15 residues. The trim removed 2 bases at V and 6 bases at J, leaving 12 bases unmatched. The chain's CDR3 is CSARPGGTNYVEQYF. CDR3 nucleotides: TGCAGTGCTAGACCAGGGGGCACGAATTACGTCGAGCAGTACTTC.